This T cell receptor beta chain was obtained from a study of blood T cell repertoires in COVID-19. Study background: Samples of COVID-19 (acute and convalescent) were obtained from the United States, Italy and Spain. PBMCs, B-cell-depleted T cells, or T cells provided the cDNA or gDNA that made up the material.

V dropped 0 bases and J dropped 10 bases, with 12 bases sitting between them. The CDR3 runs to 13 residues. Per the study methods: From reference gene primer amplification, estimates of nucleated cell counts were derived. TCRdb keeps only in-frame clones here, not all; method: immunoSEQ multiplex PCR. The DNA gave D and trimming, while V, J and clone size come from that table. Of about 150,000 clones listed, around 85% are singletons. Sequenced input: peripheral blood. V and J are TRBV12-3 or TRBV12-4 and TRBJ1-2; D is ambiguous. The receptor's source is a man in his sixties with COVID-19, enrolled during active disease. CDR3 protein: CASSLALGVLYTF. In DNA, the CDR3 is TGTGCCAGCAGTTTAGCGCTCGGAGTTCTCTACACCTTC.